This passage covers 24 T cell receptor beta chains from one sample sequenced in a study of blood T cell repertoires in COVID-19 (TCRdb year 2020). Libraries were built with the immunoSEQ multiplex PCR assay. TCRdb retrieved this table from immuneACCESS and kept in-frame rearrangements only. Not all clones are present; in checked studies, unresolved V genes account for under half, and no reason is known for the remainder. This sample gives nearly 90,000 clones in total; approximately 79% of them show up just once. The ten largest clones capture roughly 14% of the sample. The sample taken for sequencing was peripheral blood. The origin of the receptors is a woman of 80 years or more with acute or convalescent COVID-19.

The chain links TRBV28 to TRBJ2-1, with D possibly TRBD1 on 5 matching bases. CDR1 and CDR2 (germline): MDHEN, SYDVKM. There are 11 residues in the CDR3. The CDR3 sequence: CVTKGYNEQFF. The CDR3 DNA is TGTGTCACGAAGGGGTACAATGAGCAGTTCTTC.

The sample holds a few counts of this clone. V gene TRBV28 combines with J gene TRBJ1-4, with a possible D match to TRBD1 (5 bases). The CDR3 is 15 residues long. Germline values: CDR1 MDHEN, CDR2 SYDVKM. Deletions cut 4 bases from V and 4 bases from J, with 13 bases between. The CDR3 region is CASSSPGLLNEKLFF. The DNA for the CDR3 is TGTGCCAGCAGTTCCCCGGGACTACTTAATGAAAAACTGTTTTTT.

The V call is TRBV15, the J call TRBJ1-2; no clear D gene. CDR3 length: 13 amino acids. Germline V gene lookup returns CDR1 LNHNV and CDR2 YYDKDF (reference sequence). V lost 5 bases to trimming and J lost 5 bases, with 12 bases between them. For the CDR3, the DNA is TGTGCCACCAGCCCCCGGGGAACATATGGCTACACCTTC. It codes for CATSPRGTYGYTF. The full variable domain, its missing parts supplied by reference TRBV15 and TRBJ1-2, is DAMVIQNPRYQVTQFGKPVTLSCSQTLNHNVMYWYQQKSSQAPKLLFHYYDKDFNNEADTPDNFQSRRPNTSFCFLDIRSPGLGDTAMYLCATSPRGTYGYTFGSGTRLTVV.

The gene calls are TRBV6-6 and TRBJ1-4; D is ambiguous. CDR1 and CDR2 from the germline V gene are MNHNY and SVGAGI (reference sequence). The CDR3 consists of 14 residues. The V end lost 6 bases, the J end lost 8 bases, and 16 bases lay between the germline ends. DNA for the CDR3: TGTGCCAGCAGCCCCGGGGTGGCGGAGGAAAAACTGTTTTTT. Translating it yields CASSPGVAEEKLFF.

The gene calls are TRBV7-2 and TRBJ2-3, with TRBD2 matching 13 bases. CDR1 and CDR2 from the germline V gene are SGHTA and FQGNSA. The CDR3 runs to 15 residues. J was trimmed by 6 bases and V by 4 bases; bases with no gene match: 4. Here the CDR3 DNA reads TGTGCCAGCAGCTCTCAACTAGCGGGGGGGGATACGCAGTATTTT. It translates to CASSSQLAGGDTQYF.

This rearrangement joins TRBV6-5 to TRBJ2-7; TRBD1 matches at 11 bases. V lost 0 bases, J lost 2 bases, and 0 bases stayed unmatched. Germline lookup yields CDR1 MNHEY and CDR2 SVGAGI. This CDR3 comprises 15 residues. Written as DNA, the CDR3 is TGTGCCAGCAGTTACTCGGGACAGGGGGCCTACGAGCAGTACTTC. It translates to CASSYSGQGAYEQYF.

The chain joins TRBV27 to TRBJ2-5; 7 positions agree with TRBD2. Germline CDR1 MNHEY, CDR2 SMNVEV (reference sequence). This CDR3 is 17 amino acids long. J was trimmed by 2 bases and V by 5 bases; bases with no gene match: 14. The CDR3: CASSPAKFGGKQETQYF. CDR3 sequence (DNA): TGTGCCAGCAGTCCCGCCAAGTTCGGGGGGAAACAAGAGACCCAGTACTTC.

This clone was recorded only once. The chain combines TRBV6-6 with TRBJ1-5; 11 bases match TRBD1. Germline CDR1 is MNHNY and CDR2 is SVGAGI (reference sequence). V dropped 7 bases and J dropped 4; count of bases not matched to a gene: 9. The CDR3 loop spans 16 amino acids. The CDR3 bases are TGTGCCAGCACCCGGACAGGGGGCTTAGGAAATCAGCCCCAGCATTTT. This encodes CASTRTGGLGNQPQHF.

This clone showed up just once. This chain joins TRBV4-2 and TRBJ2-3; TRBD2 agrees at 9 bases. Germline values: CDR1 LGHNA, CDR2 YNFKEQ. The CDR3 is 16 residues long. After removal of 4 bases from V and 2 bases from J, the junction contained 7 bases not matched to a gene. In DNA form, the CDR3 reads TGTGCCAGCAGCCTAGAACGACTAGCGGACACAGATACGCAGTATTTT. Its protein product is CASSLERLADTDTQYF.

CDR3 sequence (DNA): TGTGCCAGCAGCGTAGAAGAACAGGGATACTTCTTTAACTATGGCTACACCTTC. Amino acid sequence: CASSVEEQGYFFNYGYTF. J is TRBJ1-2 and V is TRBV9; possibly TRBD1 for D (6 bases). Germline lookup yields CDR1 SGDLS and CDR2 YYNGEE. The CDR3 spans 18 residues. Deletions cut 0 bases from V and 1 base from J, with 19 bases between.

J is TRBJ1-5 and V is TRBV7-2, with D possibly matching TRBD1 (5 bases). This CDR3 comprises 12 residues. Trimming removed 3 bases at V and 7 bases at J, with 7 bases between. Germline V gives CDR1 SGHTA, CDR2 FQGNSA. Written as DNA, the CDR3 is TGTGCCAGCAGCTTCGGGGGACAGCCCCAGCATTTT. Translated: CASSFGGQPQHF.

The genes are TRBV9 and TRBJ1-2, with a tentative D call TRBD1 (5 bases). The CDR3 is made up of 14 amino acids. Germline V lookup: CDR1 SGDLS, CDR2 YYNGEE. V dropped 4 bases and J dropped 4 bases, with 14 bases sitting between them. The CDR3 spells CASSPTTDPYGYTF. The CDR3 region has the DNA TGTGCCAGCAGCCCAACGACAGATCCCTATGGCTACACCTTC.

This chain joins TRBV2 and TRBJ1-1; TRBD1 matches at 7 bases. After removal of 6 bases from V and 5 bases from J, the junction contained 6 bases not matched to a gene. Germline assignment: CDR1 SNHLY and CDR2 FYNNEI. There are 13 residues in the CDR3. Here the CDR3 DNA reads TGTGCCAGCAGCAGCGGACAGGAAACTGAAGCTTTCTTT. Translation gives CASSSGQETEAFF.

This clone was picked up one time. This sequence joins TRBV5-6 and TRBJ2-7; 7 bases are shared with TRBD1. The CDR3 extends over 13 amino acids. Per germline, CDR1 SGHDT and CDR2 YYEEEE. The V gene end was trimmed by 2 bases and the J gene end by 5 bases; junction bases not matched to a gene: 4. The CDR3 sequence is CASSFDRVHEQYF. Here the CDR3 DNA reads TGTGCCAGCAGCTTCGACAGGGTCCACGAGCAGTACTTC.

This clone was seen many times. The chain has TRBV5-1 and TRBJ2-7; TRBD1 aligns across 9 bases. After removal of 0 bases from V and 9 bases from J, the junction contained 13 bases not matched to a gene. This CDR3 is 16 amino acids long. From germline, CDR1 is SGHRS and CDR2 YFSETQ. The CDR3 nucleotides are TGCGCCAGCAGCTTGGTGGTCGGGACAGGGTTCGGCGGGCAGTACTTC. Translating it yields CASSLVVGTGFGGQYF. The entire variable domain, with the rest obtained from reference TRBV5-1 and TRBJ2-7, is as follows: KAGVTQTPRYLIKTRGQQVTLSCSPISGHRSVSWYQQTPGQGLQFLFEYFSETQRNKGNFPGRFSGRQFSNSRSEMNVSTLELGDSALYLCASSLVVGTGFGGQYFGPGTRLTVT.

This rearrangement joins TRBV28 to TRBJ2-5; perhaps TRBD1 as D (9 bases). This CDR3 contains 15 residues. With 10 bases removed from V and 5 bases from J, the gap between germline ends came to 23 bases. Germline V gene lookup returns CDR1 MDHEN and CDR2 SYDVKM. CDR3 nucleotide sequence: TGTGCCACCACGGGGGGGACAGGGCCATGGGAGACCCAGTACTTC. It codes for CATTGGTGPWETQYF.

This clone is categorized as medium-sized. The CDR3 is CASRGDNNQPQHF. CDR3 DNA sequence: TGTGCCAGCAGGGGGGACAACAATCAGCCCCAGCATTTT. The chain employs TRBV2 and TRBJ1-5, with a weak D call TRBD1 (6 bases). Trimming stripped 6 bases from V and 3 bases from J, with 9 bases between. The CDR3 runs to 13 residues. Looked up from germline, CDR1 is SNHLY and CDR2 is FYNNEI.

This clone was picked up many times. This chain joins TRBV3-1 (or the pseudogene TRBV3-2) and TRBJ1-4, with 9 bases aligning to TRBD1. Germline-derived CDR1 and CDR2 are LGHDT and YNNKEL (reference sequence). The CDR3 loop spans 14 amino acids. After removal of 4 bases from V and 12 bases from J, the junction contained 9 bases not matched to a gene. This chain's CDR3 is CASSLGQGSSELFF. CDR3 coding DNA: TGTGCCAGCAGCCTCGGACAGGGGAGTTCGGAACTGTTTTTT.

This chain connects TRBV7-2 to TRBJ1-6; D is perhaps TRBD1 (5 bases). V was clipped by 1 base and J by 4 bases, with 8 bases between them. The CDR3 consists of 15 residues. Germline CDR1 reads SGHTA; CDR2 reads FQGNSA. CDR3 DNA: TGTGCCAGCAGCTTAGTTGGGGGGTATAATTCACCCCTCCACTTT. Residues: CASSLVGGYNSPLHF.

This clone was observed a few times. CDR3 bases: TGTGCCAGCAGCCAGAGGGAACAGAGCTACACCGGGGAGCTGTTTTTT. This translates into CASSQREQSYTGELFF. V gene TRBV14 combines with J gene TRBJ2-2; perhaps TRBD2 as D (5 bases). The V and J ends lost 3 bases and 3 bases respectively, with 14 bases between them. The CDR3 spans 16 residues. The V gene's germline CDR1 is SGHDN and CDR2 FVKESK.

The rearrangement joins TRBV19 to TRBJ1-6; 9 bases are a match to TRBD1. The germline gives CDR1 LNHDA, CDR2 SQIVND (reference sequence). This CDR3 spans 16 amino acids. V lost 9 bases to trimming and J lost 8 bases; unmatched junction nucleotides: 14. In nucleotides, the CDR3 is TGTGCCAGCCAGGATTTTGCGGGACAGGGAGATTCACCCCTCCACTTT. It yields the protein CASQDFAGQGDSPLHF.

This clone was seen many times. This sequence joins TRBV4-2 and TRBJ2-7; a possible D gene is TRBD1 (8 bases). V was trimmed by 0 bases and J by 6 bases, leaving 15 bases between them. Germline V gene lookup returns CDR1 LGHNA and CDR2 YNFKEQ. This CDR3 is 15 amino acids long. CDR3 in DNA: TGTGCCAGCAGCCAAGATCTCACAGGGGGGGGCGAGCAGTACTTC. Its protein product is CASSQDLTGGGEQYF.

The genes are TRBV18 and TRBJ2-1; 7 bases are a match to TRBD1. The CDR3 is 15 amino acids. Germline CDR1 reads KGHSH; CDR2 reads LQKENI. The junction had 12 bases not matched to a gene; V was cut back by 4 bases and J by 9 bases. CDR3 sequence (DNA): TGTGCCAGCTCACGGACGACAGGGATCCGAGGTGAGCAGTTCTTC. Translation: CASSRTTGIRGEQFF.

The chain has TRBV6-5 and TRBJ1-4; D gene uncertain. Per the germline V gene, CDR1 is MNHEY and CDR2 is SVGAGI. Trimming cost V 2 bases and J 5 bases, with 6 bases left between them. This CDR3 is 13 amino acids long. CDR3 region: CASSYLRNEKLFF. The CDR3 DNA reads as TGTGCCAGCAGTTACCTTCGGAATGAAAAACTGTTTTTT.